One and the same sample provided the 21 T cell receptor beta chains below, sequenced in a study of glioma-infiltrating T cells after dendritic cell vaccination. Clones were sequenced by immunoSEQ multiplex PCR, and TCRdb holds only the in-frame ones, with some missing. Of 30,000 to 40,000 clones listed, approximately 82% are singletons. The material sequenced was blood, taken before dendritic cell vaccination. These receptors came from a human donor with glioblastoma.

CDR3 DNA sequence: TGTGCCAGCAGCCCCCACCCGACAGAATCCTACGAGCAGTACTTC. It is translated as CASSPHPTESYEQYF. The rearrangement links TRBV5-6 to TRBJ2-7, with D maybe TRBD1 (5 bases). The CDR3 is 15 residues long. The V gene lost 4 bases and the J gene lost 1 base, with 15 bases spanning the gap. Germline values: CDR1 SGHDT, CDR2 YYEEEE.

The chain is built from TRBV5-4 and TRBJ2-1; 7 nucleotides align to TRBD2. CDR3 length equals 13 residues. Germline-derived CDR1 and CDR2 are SGHNT and YYREEE (reference sequence). V shed 5 bases, J shed 5 bases, and the junction held 4 bases outside the gene matches. This chain's CDR3 is CASSRDYNNEQFF. The CDR3 DNA follows: TGTGCCAGCAGTCGGGACTATAACAATGAGCAGTTCTTC.

V usage is TRBV28 and J usage is TRBJ2-7; 7 nucleotides agree with TRBD2. The germline CDR1 and CDR2 sequences are MDHEN and SYDVKM. J gave up 4 bases and V 8 bases, and 8 bases lay outside the gene matches. This CDR3 is built from 13 residues. CDR3 amino acids: CASGGGRLYEQYF. CDR3 DNA sequence: TGTGCCAGCGGGGGGGGGAGATTATACGAGCAGTACTTC.

Note on this clone: Compared with germline, one end of the junction differs, possibly owing to a read error. The rearrangement links TRBV18 to TRBJ2-7, with 7 bases aligning to TRBD1. The germline V gene has CDR1 KGHSH and CDR2 LQKENI. There are 14 residues in the CDR3. The CDR3 nucleotides are TGTGCCAGCTCTACCGGCGTACAGGGGTACGAGCAGTGCTTC. Its protein product is CASSTGVQGYEQCF.

The V and J genes are TRBV9 and TRBJ1-4; D is possibly TRBD1 (6 bases). This CDR3 has 14 amino acids. Per the germline V gene, CDR1 is SGDLS and CDR2 is YYNGEE. The germline V and J ends were trimmed by 4 bases and 8 bases, with 15 bases remaining between them. The CDR3 region has the DNA TGTGCCAGCAGCTCGCCGGGACAAGGGGAAAAACTGTTTTTT. The encoded protein is CASSSPGQGEKLFF.

CDR3 protein: CASSSRGRGGYEQYF. For the CDR3, the DNA is TGTGCCAGTAGTAGTCGCGGCAGGGGTGGTTACGAGCAGTACTTC. The V and J genes are TRBV19 and TRBJ2-7; perhaps TRBD1 as D (6 bases). The CDR3 is 15 amino acids. Per the germline V gene, CDR1 is LNHDA and CDR2 is SQIVND (reference sequence). Trimming took 4 bases from V and 4 from J, leaving 17 bases between them.

The J gene is TRBJ2-1, the V gene TRBV7-9; D is unresolved. The CDR3 extends over 11 amino acids. Trimming shortened V by 4 bases and J by 8 bases, and 6 bases separated the two germline ends. Germline V gene sequence: CDR1 SEHNR, CDR2 FQNEAQ (reference sequence). CDR3 loop: CASSYSYEQFF. The CDR3 nucleotides are TGTGCCAGCAGCTATTCCTATGAGCAGTTCTTC.

The chain uses TRBV4-1 and TRBJ2-3, with 9 nucleotides matching TRBD2. CDR3 length equals 18 residues. V lost 1 base, J lost 0 bases, and 8 bases stayed unmatched. Per the germline V gene, CDR1 is MGHRA and CDR2 is YSYEKL. CDR3 coding DNA: TGCGCCAGCAGCCAAGCGAGCGGGGGGAGTTTAAGCACAGATACGCAGTATTTT. It encodes CASSQASGGSLSTDTQYF.

The rearrangement joins TRBV9 to TRBJ1-1, with D maybe TRBD1 (6 bases). Germline V gene data show CDR1 as SGDLS and CDR2 as YYNGEE. V lost 3 bases, J lost 6 bases, and 18 bases lay in between. The CDR3 spans 15 residues. The CDR3 DNA sequence: TGTGCCAGCAGCGATGGGGGAGGGGGACAATCTGAAGCTTTCTTT. Translating it yields CASSDGGGGQSEAFF.

This clone was recorded a few times. V gene TRBV29-1 combines with J gene TRBJ2-2; D possibly corresponds to TRBD2 (6 bases). V dropped 7 bases and J dropped 1 base, with 13 bases sitting between them. Germline V gene lookup returns CDR1 SQVTM and CDR2 ANQGSEA. The CDR3 has 14 amino acids. The CDR3 loop reads CSAQGAGNTGELFF. The CDR3 nucleotides read TGCAGCGCCCAGGGAGCGGGGAACACCGGGGAGCTGTTTTTT.

The CDR3 bases are TGTGCCAGCAGTGGATATCTAGCGGGGCAAGAGACCCAGTACTTC. This encodes CASSGYLAGQETQYF. This chain connects TRBV6-1 to TRBJ2-5; 9 positions agree with TRBD2. The germline V gene encodes CDR1 MNHNS and CDR2 SASEGT. The V segment lost 4 bases and the J segment 2 bases; nucleotides outside the gene matches: 5. This CDR3 contains 15 residues.

The chain joins TRBV7-3 to TRBJ2-5; 10 nucleotides agree with TRBD1. V lost 4 bases and J lost 4; bases outside the gene matches: 9. The germline gives CDR1 SGHTA, CDR2 FQGTGA. The length of the CDR3 is 16 residues. The CDR3 here is CASSSTGQGLLETQYF. The CDR3 coding sequence is TGTGCCAGCAGCTCCACGGGACAGGGGTTATTAGAGACCCAGTACTTC. The entire variable domain, with the rest obtained from reference TRBV7-3 and TRBJ2-5, is as follows: GAGVSQTPSNKVTEKGKYVELRCDPISGHTALYWYRQSLGQGPEFLIYFQGTGAADDSGLPNDRFFAVRPEGSVSTLKIQRTERGDSAVYLCASSSTGQGLLETQYFGPGTRLLVL.

The chain carries TRBV5-4 and TRBJ2-2, with a possible D match to TRBD2 (5 bases). CDR3 length equals 15 residues. The germline CDR1 and CDR2 sequences are SGHNT and YYREEE (reference sequence). The V gene lost 0 bases and the J gene lost 1 base, with 7 bases spanning the gap. The CDR3 here is CASSLAGENTGELFF. CDR3 nucleotide sequence: TGTGCCAGCAGCTTGGCCGGGGAGAACACCGGGGAGCTGTTTTTT.

This chain uses TRBV6-5 with TRBJ1-4; D may be TRBD1 (6 bases). This CDR3 comprises 15 residues. The germline gives CDR1 MNHEY, CDR2 SVGAGI. The V and J ends lost 5 bases and 7 bases respectively, with 17 bases between them. CDR3 coding DNA: TGTGCCAGCAGTCCCCTCTCGAGGGGGACTGAAAAACTGTTTTTT. It specifies CASSPLSRGTEKLFF.

The chain recombines TRBV28 with TRBJ1-2, with D maybe TRBD1 (6 bases). Trimming took off 7 bases at V and 2 bases at J, with 14 bases between the two ends. This CDR3 is 14 amino acids long. Per the germline V gene, CDR1 is MDHEN and CDR2 is SYDVKM. CDR3 region: CASTTLDRNYGYTF. CDR3 sequence (DNA): TGTGCCAGCACCACCTTAGACAGGAACTATGGCTACACCTTC.

V and J are TRBV6-1 and TRBJ1-4; perhaps TRBD1 as D (6 bases). V lost 4 bases and J lost 2, with 14 bases in between. The CDR3 totals 16 residues. Germline V lookup: CDR1 MNHNS, CDR2 SASEGT. The CDR3 protein is CASSVRTVATNEKLFF. The CDR3 bases are TGTGCCAGCAGTGTACGGACAGTCGCCACTAATGAAAAACTGTTTTTT.

This chain uses TRBV4-2 with TRBJ2-5; D is possibly TRBD2 (7 bases). Looked up from germline, CDR1 is LGHNA and CDR2 is YNFKEQ. V was pared by 1 base and J by 2 bases, with 14 bases between. The CDR3 contains 16 residues. CDR3 loop: CASSQGGGALQETQYF. For the CDR3, the DNA is TGTGCCAGCAGCCAAGGAGGGGGGGCCTTACAAGAGACCCAGTACTTC.

The V and J genes are TRBV7-2 and TRBJ2-7, with D perhaps TRBD2 (5 bases). CDR1 SGHTA and CDR2 FQGNSA come from the germline V gene. V lost 0 bases to trimming and J lost 0 bases, with 9 bases between them. The CDR3 totals 15 residues. DNA of the CDR3: TGTGCCAGCAGCTTAGCCGGGGATTTCTCCTACGAGCAGTACTTC. Protein: CASSLAGDFSYEQYF.

V is TRBV5-5 and J is TRBJ1-6; the D is unclear. This CDR3 contains 12 residues. Germline V gives CDR1 SGHKS, CDR2 YYEKEE (reference sequence). V gave up 6 bases and J gave up 7 bases, with 8 bases separating them. CDR3 DNA: TGTGCCAGCAATAAACAAAATTCACCCCTCCACTTT. Protein: CASNKQNSPLHF. The full variable domain, in which reference TRBV5-5 and TRBJ1-6 provide the parts outside the CDR3, is DAGVTQSPTHLIKTRGQQVTLRCSPISGHKSVSWYQQVLGQGPQFIFQYYEKEERGRGNFPDRFSARQFPNYSSELNVNALLLGDSALYLCASNKQNSPLHFGNGTRLTVT.

This chain uses TRBV7-9 with TRBJ1-6; 8 bases match TRBD1. J gave up 6 bases and V 2 bases, and 9 bases lay outside the gene matches. CDR3 length: 17 amino acids. Germline-derived CDR1 and CDR2 are SEHNR and FQNEAQ (reference sequence). CDR3: CASSLLLGQGFNSPLHF. As DNA, the CDR3 is TGTGCCAGCAGCTTATTATTAGGACAGGGTTTTAATTCACCCCTCCACTTT.

This clone was counted once. The V call is TRBV28, the J call TRBJ1-5; 7 bases are shared with TRBD1. This CDR3 has 14 residues. Germline V gene data show CDR1 as MDHEN and CDR2 as SYDVKM. Trimming at V came to 6 bases and at J to 3 bases, leaving 5 bases not matched to a gene. The CDR3 bases are TGTGCCAGCAGGGCCGGACAGGTCAATCAGCCCCAGCATTTT. Translating gives CASRAGQVNQPQHF.